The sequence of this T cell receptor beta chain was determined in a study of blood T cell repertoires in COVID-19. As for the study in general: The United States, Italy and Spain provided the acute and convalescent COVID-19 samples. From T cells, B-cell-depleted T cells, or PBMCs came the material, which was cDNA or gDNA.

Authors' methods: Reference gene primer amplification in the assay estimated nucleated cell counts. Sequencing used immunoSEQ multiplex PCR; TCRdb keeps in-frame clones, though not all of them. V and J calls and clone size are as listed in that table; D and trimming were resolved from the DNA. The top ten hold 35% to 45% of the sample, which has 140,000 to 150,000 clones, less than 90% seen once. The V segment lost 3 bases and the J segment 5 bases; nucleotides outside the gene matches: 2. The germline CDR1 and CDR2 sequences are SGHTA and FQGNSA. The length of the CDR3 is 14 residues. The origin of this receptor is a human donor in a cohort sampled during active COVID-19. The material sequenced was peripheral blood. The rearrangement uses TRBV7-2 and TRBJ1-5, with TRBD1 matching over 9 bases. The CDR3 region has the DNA TGTGCCAGCAGCTTGGACAGGGGCCATCAGCCCCAGCATTTT. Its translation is CASSLDRGHQPQHF.